Below, 3 T cell receptor beta chains from the same sample are listed, as sequenced in a study of cytotoxic CD8 clonotypes in ibrutinib-treated CLL (dated by TCRdb to about 2021). Library preparation employed the immunoSEQ multiplex PCR assay. Held by TCRdb, this immuneACCESS table contains in-frame sequences only and omits some clones. Under half of the omission traces to an unresolved V gene where checked; the cause of the rest is unknown. The sample table shows about 120,000 clones, and about 58% are seen once. In total, the top ten clones hold 35% to 40% of the sample. Taken with the paper, the label for time point translates to: around 25 months on ibrutinib. The sample was PBMCs, taken after 24 months of ibrutinib treatment. These receptors were obtained from a human donor with chronic lymphocytic leukemia.

The rearrangement uses TRBV11-3 and TRBJ2-5, with unresolved D. This CDR3 has 14 amino acids. V gave up 5 bases and J gave up 0 bases, with 10 bases separating them. Germline V gene sequence: CDR1 SGHNT, CDR2 YENEEA. In DNA form, the CDR3 reads TGTGCCAGCAGCCCCTCCTGGTACCAAGAGACCCAGTACTTC. This encodes CASSPSWYQETQYF.

In its sample, this clone was seen once. V is TRBV20-1 and J is TRBJ1-2; unclear D gene. The ends were cut back, 6 bases at V and 3 bases at J, with 5 bases in the middle. CDR1 and CDR2 (germline): DFQATT, SNEGSKA (reference sequence). CDR3 size: 10 residues. The CDR3 DNA is TGCAGTGCGAGGTACTATGGCTACACCTTC. Translated, it gives CSARYYGYTF.

The chain recombines TRBV29-1 with TRBJ2-1; 7 nucleotides line up with TRBD2. The CDR3 consists of 11 residues. V shed 6 bases, J shed 7 bases, and the junction held 3 bases outside the gene matches. Germline lookup yields CDR1 SQVTM and CDR2 ANQGSEA. Written as DNA, the CDR3 is TGCAGCGTCACGCGGGGGAATGAGCAGTTCTTC. Residues: CSVTRGNEQFF.